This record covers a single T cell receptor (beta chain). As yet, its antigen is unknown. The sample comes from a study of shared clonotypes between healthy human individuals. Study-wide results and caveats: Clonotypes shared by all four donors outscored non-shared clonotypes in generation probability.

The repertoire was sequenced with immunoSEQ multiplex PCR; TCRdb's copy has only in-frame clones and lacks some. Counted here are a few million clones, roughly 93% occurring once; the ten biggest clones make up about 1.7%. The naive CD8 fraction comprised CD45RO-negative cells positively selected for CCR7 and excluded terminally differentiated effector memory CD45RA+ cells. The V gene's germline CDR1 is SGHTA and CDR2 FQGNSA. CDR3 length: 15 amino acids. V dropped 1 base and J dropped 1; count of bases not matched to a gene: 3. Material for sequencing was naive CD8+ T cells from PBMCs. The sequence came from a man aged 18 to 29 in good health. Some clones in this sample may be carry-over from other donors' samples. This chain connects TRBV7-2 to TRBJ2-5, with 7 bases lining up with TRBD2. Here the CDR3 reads CASSLGTSVQETQYF. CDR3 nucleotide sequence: TGTGCCAGCAGCTTAGGAACTAGCGTCCAAGAGACCCAGTACTTC.